This T cell receptor beta chain came from a study of spatial heterogeneity in lung cancer. Study-wide background: The study observed each unique TCR and UMI combination more than ten times on average in raw reads.

Whole-study findings and limits: Expanded intratumoral alpha and beta TCR counts tracked tumor mutation counts.

V trimming: 5 bases; J trimming: 5 bases; junction bases outside the gene matches: 6. The CDR3 is made up of 13 amino acids. Time point described: sample taken at primary tumor resection. This clonotype was counted at least ten times. Its antigen is not known. TCRdb fed the 5' RACE reads into MiXCR, producing one record per CDR3 protein. This sample has about 13,000 distinct CDR3 sequences; more than 3% occur once, and the top ten carry 17%. The sequencing here drew on lung tumor tissue, taken at surgery. The receptor was derived from a male donor with early-stage non-small cell lung cancer. The rearrangement joins TRBV12-3 or TRBV12-4 to TRBJ2-7, with TRBD1 matching over 7 bases. CDR3: CASSQYRGDEQYF. CDR3 in DNA: TGTGCCAGCAGTCAATACAGGGGCGACGAGCAGTACTTC.